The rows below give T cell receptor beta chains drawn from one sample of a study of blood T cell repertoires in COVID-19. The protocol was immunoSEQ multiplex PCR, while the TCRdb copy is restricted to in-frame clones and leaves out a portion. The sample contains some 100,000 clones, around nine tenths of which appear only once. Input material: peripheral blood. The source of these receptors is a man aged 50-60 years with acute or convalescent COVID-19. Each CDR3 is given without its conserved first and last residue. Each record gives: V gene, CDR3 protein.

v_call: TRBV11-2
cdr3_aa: ASSFGDYGYT

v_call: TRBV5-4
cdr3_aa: ASSLGGGARTNEKLF

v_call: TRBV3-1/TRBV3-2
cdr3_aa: ASSLTSGGNNEQF

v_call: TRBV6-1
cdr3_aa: ASSEGRSSGELF

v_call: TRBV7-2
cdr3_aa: ASSLVGIGNNEQF

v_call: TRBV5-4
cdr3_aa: ASSLAKTGRYGYT

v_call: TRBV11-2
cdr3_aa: ASSPRTSGNYSYNEQF

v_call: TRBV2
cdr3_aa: ASSEASEGDEQF

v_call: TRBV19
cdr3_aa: ASSDLAGTYEQY

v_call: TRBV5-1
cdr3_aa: ASRKEMNTEAF

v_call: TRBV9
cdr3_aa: ASSAQDRVKNSPLH

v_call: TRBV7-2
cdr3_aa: ASSAGQPYSPLH

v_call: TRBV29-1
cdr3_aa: SVYKVTSNTGELF

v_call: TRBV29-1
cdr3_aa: SGGTANTEAF

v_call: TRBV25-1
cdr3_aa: ASSDYRVREQF

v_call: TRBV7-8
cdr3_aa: ASSYARTADTQY

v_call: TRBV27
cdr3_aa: ASSTGTGGGGEQY

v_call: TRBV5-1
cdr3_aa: ASSLDSPNEKLF

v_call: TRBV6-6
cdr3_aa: ASSYPEGGYEQY

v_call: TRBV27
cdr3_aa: ASSWTSGRADTQY

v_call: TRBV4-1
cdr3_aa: ASSQRGGEGGRYNEQF

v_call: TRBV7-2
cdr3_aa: ASSPRSGMNTGELF

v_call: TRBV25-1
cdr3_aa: ASSRGTDSNQPQH

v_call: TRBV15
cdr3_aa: ATSSDTGTGSYEQY

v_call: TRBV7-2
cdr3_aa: ASSTVFTDTQY

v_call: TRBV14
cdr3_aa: ASSQDPRAGRGEALH

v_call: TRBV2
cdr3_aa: ASSDVGGTTNEKLF

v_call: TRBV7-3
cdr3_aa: ASSLMAPSGRGLRGDEQF

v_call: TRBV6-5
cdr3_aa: ASSYEQARVLH

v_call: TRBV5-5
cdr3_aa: ASSLELWRSYEQY

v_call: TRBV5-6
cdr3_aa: ASSLDRETTNEQF

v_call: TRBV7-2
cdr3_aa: ASSPQRGGWYGYT

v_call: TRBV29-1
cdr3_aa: SVMGGVTGELF

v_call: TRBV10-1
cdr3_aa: ASSETSQDNEQF

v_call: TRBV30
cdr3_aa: ACPTVGTGSPEQF

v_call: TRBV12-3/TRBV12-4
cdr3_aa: ASLRTSGMEQF

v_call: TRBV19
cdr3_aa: ASSTGDYGYT

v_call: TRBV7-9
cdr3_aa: ASSAIEQGGYT

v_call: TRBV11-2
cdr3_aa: ASYRAGGTDTQY

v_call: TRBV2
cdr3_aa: ASNREVYQPQH

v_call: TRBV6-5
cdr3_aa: ASSYRGGTGKLTF

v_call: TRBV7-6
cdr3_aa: ASSSNRRFGNTEAF

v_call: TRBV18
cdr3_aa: ASSPSPGGYEQY

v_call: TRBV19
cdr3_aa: ASSTGTSGSNEQF